The clone carrying this T cell receptor beta chain was observed a handful of times. What it binds is unknown. The data originate from a study of cytomegalovirus exposure and HLA in healthy donors. Study observations and caveats: Published work reported that the classifier diagnosed cytomegalovirus status with high specificity and sensitivity. The study put under 200 TCR beta chains on its list as cytomegalovirus-associated. The study found most TCR sequences rare, yet found some public TCRs in many donors. CMV antigen specificity was confirmed in vitro for a few CMV-associated chains.

Clones were sequenced by immunoSEQ multiplex PCR, and TCRdb holds only the in-frame ones, with some missing. The sample holds some 250,000 clones; around 86% are singletons and the top ten take roughly 1.2%. The sequencing input was PBMCs. The receptor comes from a woman aged 25 to 39 in good health and CMV-seropositive.

CDR3 protein: CASSEIRSGRALNNEQFF. The CDR3 DNA is TGTGCCAGCAGTGAAATCCGGAGCGGGAGGGCCCTTAACAATGAGCAGTTCTTC. The chain links TRBV25-1 to TRBJ2-1; TRBD2 agrees at 10 bases. Per the germline V gene, CDR1 is MGHDK and CDR2 is SYGVNS. CDR3 length equals 18 residues. The V gene end was trimmed by 2 bases and the J gene end by 5 bases; junction bases not matched to a gene: 12.